In this sample, the clone carrying this T cell receptor (beta chain) turned up many times. Its matching antigen is unknown. The data were taken from a study of early T cells in non-severe SARS-CoV-2 infection. Study at large: Sequencing of unsorted whole blood was done on bulk RNA, leaving chains unpaired. General study findings and limits: CD4 and private specificities were missed by VDJdb matching, which favored anti-spike CD8 responses.

V was pared by 6 bases and J by 2 bases, with 12 bases between. The CDR3 runs 14 residues. Researchers tagged individual cDNA molecules with unique molecular identifiers. Using its own MiXCR run on the 5' RACE reads, TCRdb lists one record per CDR3 protein. Here the sample spans fewer than 45,000 distinct CDR3 sequences, 9.9% being singletons. The TCR originated in an adult who was a healthcare worker with PCR-confirmed SARS-CoV-2 infection or an uninfected control (not recorded which). The chain uses TRBV12-3 or TRBV12-4 and TRBJ2-3; D perhaps matches TRBD1 (5 bases). Material for sequencing was whole blood. CDR3 bases: TGTGCCAGCAGAAGAGACAGAAACACAGATACGCAGTATTTT. As protein: CASRRDRNTDTQYF.